This TCR beta chain was retrieved from a study of T cells after yellow fever vaccination. Study-wide context: Researchers used SMART-Seq v4 Ultra Low Input to prepare fractions that had low cell numbers.

Germline V CDR1 and CDR2: SEHNR, FQNEAQ (reference sequence). V was trimmed by 2 bases and J by 5 bases, leaving 14 bases between them. This CDR3 region has 15 residues. Study-wide points: FACS-sorted repertoires might harbor abundant contaminating clonotypes from the bulk population. The booster saw the reappearance of most primary-vaccination clones (approximately 96% CD4, about 90% CD8).

This clonotype was seen ten or more times. Its cognate antigen is unknown. It was through 5'RACE template switching that TCR cDNA was made, with a universal primer site and UMIs added. TCRdb analysed the 5' RACE reads with MiXCR anew, one entry per CDR3 protein. Of hundreds of thousands of distinct CDR3 sequences in the sample, around a sixth were seen once. Sample: PBMCs, taken about 5 days after the first yellow fever vaccination. The clonotype originates from a young man who received the YFV17D yellow fever vaccine. The chain has TRBV7-9 and TRBJ2-3, with D perhaps matching TRBD2 (6 bases). Written as DNA, the CDR3 is TGTGCCAGCAGCTTAAACGGCGGGGTGGGAGATACGCAGTATTTT. Amino acid sequence: CASSLNGGVGDTQYF.